These T cell receptor beta chains were read from a single sample in a study of molecular identifiers for immune sequencing clone quantification. TCRdb itself ran the PCR reads through MiXCR, one entry per CDR3 protein. Here the sample spans about 40,000 distinct CDR3 sequences, 20% to 25% being singletons. Material: naive CD8+ T cells from blood, with Jurkat cell RNA spiked in. These receptors were collected from a human donor in good health. Some libraries in this study had Jurkat cell RNA spiked in. Each CDR3 is given with its conserved first and last residue. Fields, in order: clone size, D gene, J gene, V gene, CDR3 protein, CDR3 DNA. The D gene is left open where the match is weak. Clone size is shown for a subset of rows, as once, few, many or a class of expanded clone.

abundance: medium-sized; d_gene: TRBD2; j_gene: TRBJ2-3; v_gene: TRBV12-5; CDR3aa: CASAEGTSGTDTQYF; CDR3nt: TGTGCTAGTGCTGAGGGGACTAGCGGCACAGATACGCAGTATTTT
abundance: many; d_gene: TRBD2; j_gene: TRBJ2-3; v_gene: TRBV28; CDR3aa: CASSSGLAGGLTDTQYF; CDR3nt: TGTGCCAGCAGTTCCGGACTAGCGGGAGGATTAACAGATACGCAGTATTTT
abundance: many; d_gene: .; j_gene: TRBJ2-1; v_gene: TRBV6-4; CDR3aa: CASSRDAGPYNEQFF; CDR3nt: TGTGCCAGCAGTAGGGACGCTGGCCCCTACAATGAGCAGTTCTTC
abundance: many; d_gene: .; j_gene: TRBJ2-3; v_gene: TRBV4-2; CDR3aa: CASSPGTFTDTQYF; CDR3nt: TGTGCCAGCAGCCCCGGGACCTTCACAGATACGCAGTATTTT
abundance: many; d_gene: .; j_gene: TRBJ2-1; v_gene: TRBV4-3; CDR3aa: CASSQGQVSYNEQFF; CDR3nt: TGCGCCAGCAGCCAAGGACAGGTCTCCTACAATGAGCAGTTCTTC
abundance: .; d_gene: .; j_gene: TRBJ1-1; v_gene: TRBV12-3/TRBV12-4; CDR3aa: CARSTGDLAAFF; CDR3nt: TGTGCCCGCTCCACCGGGGATCTGGCAGCTTTCTTT
abundance: many; d_gene: TRBD2; j_gene: TRBJ2-3; v_gene: TRBV12-3/TRBV12-4; CDR3aa: CASRGLAGVSTQYF; CDR3nt: TGTGCCAGCAGGGGACTAGCGGGAGTGAGTACGCAGTATTTT
abundance: many; d_gene: TRBD1; j_gene: TRBJ2-7; v_gene: TRBV16; CDR3aa: CASSQSGTGGDEQYF; CDR3nt: TGTGCCAGCAGCCAATCTGGGACAGGGGGTGACGAGCAGTACTTC
abundance: few; d_gene: TRBD2; j_gene: TRBJ2-7; v_gene: TRBV12-3/TRBV12-4; CDR3aa: CASSFGGTPYEQYF; CDR3nt: TGTGCCAGCAGTTTCGGGGGGACCCCCTACGAGCAGTACTTC
abundance: many; d_gene: .; j_gene: TRBJ2-4; v_gene: TRBV6-6; CDR3aa: CASSGLDSFIQYF; CDR3nt: TGTGCCAGCAGTGGGCTGGACTCCTTCATTCAGTACTTC
abundance: many; d_gene: .; j_gene: TRBJ2-2; v_gene: TRBV7-9; CDR3aa: CASSPLSGELFF; CDR3nt: TGTGCCAGCAGCCCCCTTTCCGGGGAGCTGTTTTTT
abundance: .; d_gene: .; j_gene: TRBJ1-1; v_gene: TRBV12-3/TRBV12-4; CDR3aa: CASSLTGLMNTEAFF; CDR3nt: TGTGCCAGCAGTTTAACAGGTTTAATGAACACTGAAGCTTTCTTT
abundance: .; d_gene: .; j_gene: TRBJ2-7; v_gene: TRBV4-2; CDR3aa: CASSQDGIRLSEQYF; CDR3nt: TGTGCCAGCAGCCAAGATGGTATTCGGTTGTCCGAGCAGTACTTC
abundance: many; d_gene: .; j_gene: TRBJ1-5; v_gene: TRBV19; CDR3aa: CASSIGSRSNQPQHF; CDR3nt: TGTGCCAGTAGTATAGGTTCGAGGAGCAATCAGCCCCAGCATTTT
abundance: medium-sized; d_gene: .; j_gene: TRBJ2-3; v_gene: TRBV7-9; CDR3aa: CASSSLVTDTQYF; CDR3nt: TGTGCCAGCAGCTCACTAGTGACAGATACGCAGTATTTT
abundance: few; d_gene: .; j_gene: TRBJ2-7; v_gene: TRBV27; CDR3aa: CASSLSLAYEQYF; CDR3nt: TGTGCCAGCAGTTTAAGTCTAGCTTACGAGCAGTACTTC
abundance: many; d_gene: TRBD2; j_gene: TRBJ2-1; v_gene: TRBV29-1; CDR3aa: CSVELPIVAGDGYEQFF; CDR3nt: TGCAGCGTTGAACTTCCCATAGTCGCGGGAGACGGCTATGAGCAGTTCTTC
abundance: few; d_gene: TRBD1; j_gene: TRBJ2-5; v_gene: TRBV27; CDR3aa: CASSSLGTVETQYF; CDR3nt: TGTGCCAGCAGTTCCCTGGGGACAGTGGAGACCCAGTACTTC
abundance: many; d_gene: TRBD2; j_gene: TRBJ2-7; v_gene: TRBV13; CDR3aa: CASSPTSGEAYEQYF; CDR3nt: TGTGCCAGCAGCCCTACTAGCGGGGAGGCATACGAGCAGTACTTC
abundance: many; d_gene: .; j_gene: TRBJ2-7; v_gene: TRBV30; CDR3aa: CAWTRAGYEQYF; CDR3nt: TGTGCCTGGACCCGGGCAGGCTACGAGCAGTACTTC
abundance: many; d_gene: TRBD2; j_gene: TRBJ2-3; v_gene: TRBV7-3; CDR3aa: CASSSIAGGPTDTQYF; CDR3nt: TGTGCCAGCAGCTCAATAGCGGGAGGACCCACAGATACGCAGTATTTT
abundance: many; d_gene: TRBD1; j_gene: TRBJ1-1; v_gene: TRBV13; CDR3aa: CASSQGQPEAFF; CDR3nt: TGTGCCAGCAGCCAGGGACAGCCTGAAGCTTTCTTT
abundance: .; d_gene: TRBD2; j_gene: TRBJ2-2; v_gene: TRBV19; CDR3aa: CASGGGNTGELFF; CDR3nt: TGTGCCAGTGGCGGGGGAAACACCGGGGAGCTGTTTTTT
abundance: medium-sized; d_gene: .; j_gene: TRBJ1-1; v_gene: TRBV4-1; CDR3aa: CASSQAVWNTEAFF; CDR3nt: TGCGCCAGCAGCCAAGCCGTCTGGAACACTGAAGCTTTCTTT
abundance: .; d_gene: TRBD2; j_gene: TRBJ2-5; v_gene: TRBV4-3; CDR3aa: CASSQEAAGSQETQYF; CDR3nt: TGCGCCAGCAGCCAAGAAGCAGCGGGGAGCCAGGAGACCCAGTACTTC
abundance: .; d_gene: .; j_gene: TRBJ1-6; v_gene: TRBV5-1; CDR3aa: CASSLERRMNSPLHF; CDR3nt: TGCGCCAGCAGCTTGGAAAGACGGATGAATTCACCCCTCCACTTT
abundance: many; d_gene: TRBD2; j_gene: TRBJ2-3; v_gene: TRBV9; CDR3aa: CASSASGSGTDTQYF; CDR3nt: TGTGCCAGCAGCGCCAGCGGGAGCGGCACAGATACGCAGTATTTT
abundance: many; d_gene: .; j_gene: TRBJ2-7; v_gene: TRBV10-3; CDR3aa: CAISESGGTYEQYF; CDR3nt: TGTGCCATCAGTGAGTCGGGCGGGACCTACGAGCAGTACTTC
abundance: medium-sized; d_gene: .; j_gene: TRBJ2-5; v_gene: TRBV6-1; CDR3aa: CASHRVRETQYF; CDR3nt: TGTGCCAGCCACCGCGTGCGAGAGACCCAGTACTTC
abundance: many; d_gene: .; j_gene: TRBJ2-2; v_gene: TRBV7-9; CDR3aa: CASSPTGKFTGELFF; CDR3nt: TGTGCCAGCAGCCCGACAGGAAAGTTCACCGGGGAGCTGTTTTTT
abundance: many; d_gene: .; j_gene: TRBJ1-4; v_gene: TRBV4-3; CDR3aa: CASSQDWGGKLFF; CDR3nt: TGCGCCAGCAGCCAAGATTGGGGGGGAAAACTGTTTTTT
abundance: many; d_gene: TRBD1; j_gene: TRBJ2-3; v_gene: TRBV9; CDR3aa: CASSPNTGEDTQYF; CDR3nt: TGTGCCAGCAGCCCCAACACAGGGGAGGATACGCAGTATTTT
abundance: many; d_gene: .; j_gene: TRBJ2-3; v_gene: TRBV2; CDR3aa: CASLEGISSTDTQYF; CDR3nt: TGTGCCAGTCTAGAGGGGATATCTAGCACAGATACGCAGTATTTT